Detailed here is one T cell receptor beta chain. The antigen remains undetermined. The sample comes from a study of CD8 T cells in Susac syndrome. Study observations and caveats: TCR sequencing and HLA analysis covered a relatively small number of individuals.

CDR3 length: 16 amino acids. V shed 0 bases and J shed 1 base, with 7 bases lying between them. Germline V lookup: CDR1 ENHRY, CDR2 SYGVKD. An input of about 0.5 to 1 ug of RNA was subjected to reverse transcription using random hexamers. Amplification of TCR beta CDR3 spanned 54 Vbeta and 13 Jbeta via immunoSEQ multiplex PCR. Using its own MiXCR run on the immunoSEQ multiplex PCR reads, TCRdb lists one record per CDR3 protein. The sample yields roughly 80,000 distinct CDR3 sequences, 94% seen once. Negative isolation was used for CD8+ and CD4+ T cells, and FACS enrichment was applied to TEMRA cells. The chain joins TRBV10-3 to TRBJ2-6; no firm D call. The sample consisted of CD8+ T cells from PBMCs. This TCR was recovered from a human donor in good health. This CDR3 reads CAISESWRSGANVLTF. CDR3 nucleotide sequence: TGTGCCATCAGTGAGTCGTGGAGATCTGGGGCCAACGTCCTGACTTTC.